This T cell receptor (beta chain) was captured in a study of T cells in Graves' hyperthyroidism and ophthalmopathy. Whole-study results and caveats: Blood held most thyroid clonotypes expanded above 0.001 frequency.

Per the germline V gene, CDR1 is LNHDA and CDR2 is SQIVND (reference sequence). There are 13 residues in the CDR3. The V and J ends lost 4 bases and 2 bases respectively, with 7 bases between them. Turning to this clonotype: Its specificity is not known.

Researchers amplified the TCR beta CDR3 regions from RNA transcripts. When the TCR CDR3 underwent first-round RT-PCR, the HTBI primer set was used. TCRdb called the multiplex PCR reads again in MiXCR, with one record for every CDR3 protein. This table holds hundreds of thousands of distinct CDR3 sequences, 38% found once. Source material: blood. The receptor was isolated from a man aged 18-30 years with Graves' hyperthyroidism. The rearrangement joins TRBV19 to TRBJ2-3; a possible D gene is TRBD2 (5 bases). The CDR3 region is CASSTRDTDTQYF. CDR3 bases: TGTGCCAGTAGTACCCGGGACACAGATACGCAGTATTTT.